The 9 T cell receptor beta chains in this list originate from one sample, sequenced in a study of blood T cell repertoires in COVID-19. TCRdb's copy holds only in-frame clones and misses some; the assay was immunoSEQ multiplex PCR. The sample yields a few hundred thousand clones, around 84% seen once. The sequenced sample consisted of peripheral blood. The source of these receptors is a woman younger than 30 with acute or convalescent COVID-19.

The chain has TRBV7-3 and TRBJ2-6, with TRBD1 matching over 11 bases. The germline V gene has CDR1 SGHTA and CDR2 FQGTGA. This CDR3 comprises 17 residues. The junction had 0 bases not matched to a gene; V was cut back by 2 bases and J by 0 bases. CDR3 in amino acids: CASSLGTGGSGANVLTF. The CDR3 region has the DNA TGTGCCAGCAGCTTAGGGACAGGGGGCTCTGGGGCCAACGTCCTGACTTTC.

The chain uses TRBV18 and TRBJ2-3; 13 nucleotides match TRBD2. Looked up from germline, CDR1 is KGHSH and CDR2 is LQKENI. The ends lost 0 bases at V and 1 base at J; junction bases unmatched: 1. The CDR3 loop spans 17 amino acids. CDR3 nucleotide sequence: TGTGCCAGCTCACCACCAGGACTAGCGGGGGGCACAGATACGCAGTATTTT. As protein: CASSPPGLAGGTDTQYF.

The table lists this clone with a count of one. V is TRBV5-8 and J is TRBJ1-3, with D hard to call. V was shortened by 0 bases and J by 1 base, with 14 bases between the two germline ends. The CDR3 totals 17 residues. CDR1 is SGHTS and CDR2 is YDEGEE in the germline V gene. CDR3 residues: CASSLGRSAGSGNTIYF. In nucleotides, the CDR3 is TGTGCCAGCAGCTTGGGAAGGTCGGCGGGTTCTGGAAACACCATATATTTT.

The rearrangement joins TRBV27 to TRBJ2-3, with TRBD2 matching 8 bases. Germline values: CDR1 MNHEY, CDR2 SMNVEV (reference sequence). V lost 5 bases, J lost 4 bases, and 14 bases stayed unmatched. The CDR3 extends over 17 amino acids. This CDR3 is CASSPWAGGPSADTQYF. CDR3 bases: TGTGCCAGCAGTCCATGGGCGGGAGGCCCCAGCGCAGATACGCAGTATTTT.

The rearrangement links TRBV6-6 to TRBJ2-7; no clear D. The V end lost 6 bases, the J end lost 4 bases, and 10 bases lay between the germline ends. This CDR3 is built from 12 residues. From germline, CDR1 is MNHNY and CDR2 SVGAGI (reference sequence). As DNA, the CDR3 is TGTGCCAGCAGATCCCCTAATTACGAGCAGTACTTC. Its translation: CASRSPNYEQYF.

On this clone itself: One end of the junction fails to match germline, which may point to a read error. The V and J genes are TRBV30 and TRBJ1-1; D is perhaps TRBD1 (5 bases). The CDR3 runs to 13 residues. Germline assignment: CDR1 GTSNPN and CDR2 SVGIG (reference sequence). The CDR3 loop reads CAWSGRGNSEAFF. The CDR3 DNA reads as TGTGCCTGGAGTGGTAGGGGTAACAGTGAAGCTTTCTTT.

The chain carries TRBV6-5 and TRBJ1-2; D call uncertain. Trimming shortened V by 0 bases and J by 8 bases, and 19 bases separated the two germline ends. The CDR3 sequence is 16 residues long. CDR1 MNHEY and CDR2 SVGAGI come from the germline V gene. CDR3 amino acids: CASSYSRARIEEGYTF. The CDR3 DNA is TGTGCCAGCAGTTACTCGAGAGCTAGGATAGAGGAGGGCTACACCTTC.

J is TRBJ1-2 and V is TRBV2; maybe TRBD1 (6 bases). The V and J ends lost 1 base and 1 base respectively, with 10 bases between them. Germline lookup yields CDR1 SNHLY and CDR2 FYNNEI. The CDR3 runs to 15 residues. CDR3 bases: TGTGCCAGCAGTGAAGAAGGGGGACATAACTATGGCTACACCTTC. Translation: CASSEEGGHNYGYTF.

CDR3 residues: CASSLSPLSNQPQHF. The DNA for the CDR3 is TGTGCCAGCAGTTTATCCCCTCTGAGCAATCAGCCCCAGCATTTT. V is TRBV28 and J is TRBJ1-5, with D unresolved. CDR1 MDHEN and CDR2 SYDVKM come from the germline V gene. The CDR3 totals 15 residues. Trimming pared 1 base from V and 1 base from J, leaving 8 bases between.